Each of the 5 T cell receptor beta chains below was sequenced from the same sample in a study of radiotherapy plus CTLA-4 blockade in lung cancer. Only in-frame clones appear in the TCRdb table, and some are missing; sequencing was by immunoSEQ multiplex PCR. The sample holds 65,000 to 90,000 clones, around 84% seen once. Sequences were derived from peripheral blood, sampled from a patient treated with radiotherapy plus ipilimumab. Receptors originate from a human donor with non-small cell lung cancer who had stable disease on radiotherapy plus ipilimumab.

By frequency in the sample, this clone is medium-sized. The CDR3 loop reads CASTLTGSHEQYF. The CDR3 DNA reads as TGCGCCAGCACCCTTACAGGGAGTCACGAGCAGTACTTC. The rearrangement links TRBV5-1 to TRBJ2-7, with a possible D match to TRBD1 (6 bases). The germline V gene encodes CDR1 SGHRS and CDR2 YFSETQ. The CDR3 spans 13 residues. Trimming left V 6 bases short and J 5 bases short, with 15 bases between. Full variable domain (outside the CDR3, taken from reference TRBV5-1 and TRBJ2-7): KAGVTQTPRYLIKTRGQQVTLSCSPISGHRSVSWYQQTPGQGLQFLFEYFSETQRNKGNFPGRFSGRQFSNSRSEMNVSTLELGDSALYLCASTLTGSHEQYFGPGTRLTVT.

This clone was seen a handful of times. This chain links TRBV11-2 with TRBJ2-1; 11 nucleotides agree with TRBD1. CDR1 and CDR2 (germline): SGHAT, FQNNGV. The CDR3 is made up of 16 amino acids. The V gene end was trimmed by 6 bases and the J gene end by 5 bases; junction bases not matched to a gene: 9. The CDR3 here is CASRKGTGGRDNEQFF. CDR3 nucleotides: TGTGCCAGCAGAAAAGGGACAGGGGGTAGGGACAATGAGCAGTTCTTC. The variable domain in full, completed from reference TRBV11-2 and TRBJ2-1, reads EAGVAQSPRYKIIEKRQSVAFWCNPISGHATLYWYQQILGQGPKLLIQFQNNGVVDDSQLPKDRFSAERLKGVDSTLKIQPAKLEDSAVYLCASRKGTGGRDNEQFFGPGTRLTVL.

This chain uses TRBV27 with TRBJ2-7; maybe TRBD2 (7 bases). Germline CDR1 MNHEY, CDR2 SMNVEV (reference sequence). V was trimmed by 4 bases and J by 1 base, leaving 14 bases between them. There are 15 residues in the CDR3. The CDR3 bases are TGTGCCAGCAGTTGGGGCGGGGGCCATTCCTACGAGCAGTACTTC. It yields the protein CASSWGGGHSYEQYF.

This chain joins TRBV30 and TRBJ2-7; the D gene is possibly TRBD1 (7 bases). The germline V and J ends were trimmed by 4 bases and 0 bases, with 16 bases remaining between them. CDR1 GTSNPN and CDR2 SVGIG come from the germline V gene (reference sequence). This CDR3 is 15 amino acids long. Here the CDR3 reads CAWTRGRTNSYEQYF. The CDR3, as DNA: TGTGCCTGGACTAGGGGGCGGACTAACTCCTACGAGCAGTACTTC. Full variable domain (outside the CDR3, taken from reference TRBV30 and TRBJ2-7): SQTIHQWPATLVQPVGSPLSLECTVEGTSNPNLYWYRQAAGRGLQLLFYSVGIGQISSEVPQNLSASRPQDRQFILSSKKLLLSDSGFYLCAWTRGRTNSYEQYFGPGTRLTVT.

This chain connects TRBV28 to TRBJ1-2; D is uncertain. The CDR3 extends over 15 amino acids. Trimming cost V 5 bases and J 4 bases, with 17 bases left between them. Germline V gene lookup returns CDR1 MDHEN and CDR2 SYDVKM. In nucleotides, the CDR3 is TGTGCCAGCAGTAGGAGGTGGGCCCCCCTCTATGGCTACACCTTC. Its protein product is CASSRRWAPLYGYTF.